This record covers a single T cell receptor beta chain. Which antigen it targets is not known. No much larger clone exists at a distance of one base, and base qualities are not known. The CDR3 starts with the cysteine, ends with the phenylalanine, and has 17 residues. CDR3 DNA is the only sequence kept; it has 51 bases, read in frame from the first base. From the germline V gene, CDR1 is LGHNA and CDR2 is YNFKEQ. The trim is 1 base for V and 5 bases for J, with a gap of 18 bases between the germline ends. To demonstrate the VDJtools post-analysis software, the study profiled TCR beta repertoires from the peripheral blood of about 13 young patients with multiple sclerosis. The multiple sclerosis patients were children and adolescents between roughly 6 and 16 years of age. Library preparation was by PCR. The sample was run on an Illumina HiSeq 2500. To reduce PCR and sequencing biases, unique molecular identifiers were incorporated into the TCR beta cDNA libraries. Every 1 to 10 million input T cells yielded 500,000 or so cDNA molecules, meaning each molecule approximated one T cell. The patient libraries were prepared and sequenced with the same protocol used for the earlier healthy control dataset. Samples belonging to the same batch were prepared together, multiplexed and sequenced on a shared HiSeq lane. Per the authors' processing: Raw barcoded reads were processed with MIGEC, and single-read molecular identifier groups were discarded before consensus assembly and CDR3 extraction. Clonotype tables were post-analysed with VDJtools, and diversity was normalized by down-sampling all datasets to the smallest sample size. To correct batch-related cross-sample contamination, repertoire overlap clustering matched CDR3 amino acid sequences but not nucleotide sequences. TCRdb applied fastp at Q25 and MiXCR to the public reads, then kept only in-frame beta chains. Each record represents a unique CDR3 protein, reported with the most common genes and DNA among its rows. TCRdb assigned the V and J calls; the authors' analysis was not used. The sample profile shows hundreds of thousands of distinct CDR3 sequences; more than 50% of them were found once. About 11% of the sample belongs to the ten largest clones.

These data are taken from a study of post-analysis software for immune sequencing data (dated by TCRdb to about 2015). Describing the broader study: Recorded disease courses included relapsing-remitting, secondary progressive and progressive-relapsing multiple sclerosis, with some patients lacking subtype annotation. The patient repertoires were compared against 11 previously published healthy control repertoires obtained from donors aged 6 to 25 years. A subset of samples was prepared in parallel using single-end sample barcoding, then pooled and co-amplified after Illumina adapter ligation.

Summary of the overall study and its limitations: Normalized Chao1 diversity was significantly lower in multiple sclerosis patients than controls, suggesting substantial peripheral T-cell clonal expansion. The multiple sclerosis patient group was slightly younger than the control group. Patients showed significantly higher frequencies than controls for a handful of TRBV segments, among them TRBV5-6, TRBV5-1 and TRBV20-1. Direct clustering with F measure revealed strong co-clustering of samples prepared in the same batch, which led to a batch-effect correction.

Sequenced input: blood. This TCR was recovered from a girl under 10 years old with multiple sclerosis. The chain is assembled from TRBV4-2 and TRBJ2-1; the D gene lacks a confident call. CDR3 region: CASSQGQGGPRHNEQFF. The sequenced DNA: TGTGCCAGCAGCCAAGGGCAAGGCGGACCTCGCCACAATGAGCAGTTCTTC.